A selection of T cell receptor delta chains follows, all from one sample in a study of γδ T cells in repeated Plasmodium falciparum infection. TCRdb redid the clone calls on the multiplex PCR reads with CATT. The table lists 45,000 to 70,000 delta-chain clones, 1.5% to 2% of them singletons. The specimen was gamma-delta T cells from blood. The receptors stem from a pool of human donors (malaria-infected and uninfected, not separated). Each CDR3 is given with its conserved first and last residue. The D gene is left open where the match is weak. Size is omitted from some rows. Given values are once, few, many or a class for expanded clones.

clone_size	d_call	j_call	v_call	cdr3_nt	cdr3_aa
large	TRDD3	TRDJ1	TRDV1	TGTGCTCTTGGGGAACTAACGGGTTCAGGATACGGAGCCGATAAACTCATCTTT	CALGELTGSGYGADKLIF
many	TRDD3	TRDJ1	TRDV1	TGTGCTCTTGGGGAACGTGGGGGGATACTAGTCACCGATAAACTCATCTTT	CALGERGGILVTDKLIF
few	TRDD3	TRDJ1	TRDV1	TGTGCTCTTGGGGACCCCCGTCCTAGAGGGGGGCGTACTGGGGGTTTCACCGATAAACTCATCTTT	CALGDPRPRGGRTGGFTDKLIF
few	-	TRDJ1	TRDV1	TGTGCTCTTGGGGAAGCTCGGCGGAGGTGGGGGGCGGCACCCGATAAACTCATCTTT	CALGEARRRWGAAPDKLIF
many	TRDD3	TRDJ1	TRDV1	TGTGCTCTTGGGGAACCAGGTACGTGGGGGAACCCCGATAAACTCATCTTT	CALGEPGTWGNPDKLIF
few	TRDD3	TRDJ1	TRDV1	TGTGCTCTTGGGAGGAGGGTAGTTACCCGAAAACTGGGGGATACTCCCAGCACCGATAAACTCATCTTT	CALGRRVVTRKLGDTPSTDKLIF
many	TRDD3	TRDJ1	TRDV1	TGTGCTCTTGGGGAACAGGCCCTTCCGCGAAACTGGGGGATAGCCGATAAACTCATCTTT	CALGEQALPRNWGIADKLIF
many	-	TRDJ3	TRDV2	TGTGCCTGTGACCCCCCGCGGTTGTGCCAAGGCAAAGAATACACCTTGGCCAGGATTCTGTGGATTCAATCCCTTAGCTCCTGGGACACCCGACAGATGTTTTTC	CACDPPRLCQGKEYTLARILWIQSLSSWDTRQMFF
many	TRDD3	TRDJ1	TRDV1	TGTGCTCTTGGGGAAAATAGTGGTTACTGGGGGGTTAAGATATATTCTTACACCGATAAACTCATCTTT	CALGENSGYWGVKIYSYTDKLIF
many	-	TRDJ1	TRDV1	TGTGCTCTTGGGGAACTCCGTCGAGGTCCTGGGGCCTCAACGCGGGGGTACACCGATAAACTCATCTTT	CALGELRRGPGASTRGYTDKLIF
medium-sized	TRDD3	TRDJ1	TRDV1	TGTGCTCTTGGGGAACTAGTGACGATAAAGACTGGGGGATACTTAAGCGATAAACTCATCTTT	CALGELVTIKTGGYLSDKLIF
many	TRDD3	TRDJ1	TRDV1	TGTGCTCTTGGGTCCGGCCTTCCCATTCGTACTGGGGGATGCCGATACACCGATAAACTCATCTTT	CALGSGLPIRTGGCRYTDKLIF
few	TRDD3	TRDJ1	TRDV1	TGTGCTCTTGGGCAAAAAACGACGGGGGATACAACCACTCTTTTGAAACTCACCTTT	CALGQKTTGDTTTLLKLTF
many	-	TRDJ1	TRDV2	TGTGCCTGTGACACCGCAATAATACTCCATCACCATTACACCGATAAACTCATCTTT	CACDTAIILHHHYTDKLIF
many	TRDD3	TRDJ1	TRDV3	TGTGCCTCCAAGCACCCCTCGTACTGGGGGATACGGGGGGGCGATAAACTCATCTTT	CASKHPSYWGIRGGDKLIF
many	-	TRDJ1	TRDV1	TGTGCTCTTGGGGAACTGGGCACCTTCCTACCCTGGGGGACCCGGGAGGTTGCCGATAAACTCATCTTT	CALGELGTFLPWGTREVADKLIF
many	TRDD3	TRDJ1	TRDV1	TGTGCTCTTGGGGCCCCCGTGGGACTGGGGGACCCAGACGAACTCATCTTT	CALGAPVGLGDPDELIF
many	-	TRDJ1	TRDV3	TGTGCCTTTCGGCGCGACTACACCGATAAACACATCTTT	CAFRRDYTDKHIF
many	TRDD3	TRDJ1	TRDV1	TGTGCTCTTGGGGAGGGTCTCTACTGGGGGATACCACCTCATCGGGCTAAACTCATCTTT	CALGEGLYWGIPPHRAKLIF
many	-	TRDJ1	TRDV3	TGTGCCTTTGACTCGCCTAGTGGGGGCCACTCCGGCACCGATAAACTCATCTTT	CAFDSPSGGHSGTDKLIF
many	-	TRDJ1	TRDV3	TGTGCCTTTAGCCCGCTTCCCACCCCCTGGGTCCCCGGTCGTACCGATAAACTCATCTTT	CAFSPLPTPWVPGRTDKLIF
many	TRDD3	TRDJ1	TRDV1	TGTGCTCTTGGGGAACCTACGTACTGGGGATACGGGGGGTCGTACACCGATAAACTCATCTTT	CALGEPTYWGYGGSYTDKLIF
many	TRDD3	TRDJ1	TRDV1	TGTGCTCTTGGGGAAACTCCTCCTAGAGAGGGATACGCCTCTAAACTCATCTTT	CALGETPPREGYASKLIF
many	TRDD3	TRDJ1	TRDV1	TGTGCTCTTGGGGACCTCCTACTGTTCTCTTTTACTGGGGGATTTTGGGCCGATAAACTCATCTTT	CALGDLLLFSFTGGFWADKLIF
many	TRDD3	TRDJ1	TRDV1	TGTGCTCTTGGGGAAATTCTCCCCGGTGGGGGACAAGACACCGATAAACTCATCTTT	CALGEILPGGGQDTDKLIF
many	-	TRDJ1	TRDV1	TGTGCTCTTGGGGAACTAGTGTTACCTGCCGGATCTGGGGTCTTGTACACCGATAAACTCATCTTT	CALGELVLPAGSGVLYTDKLIF
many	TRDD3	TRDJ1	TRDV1	TGTGCTCTTGGGGCCAAAAGACTGTGCTGCCTCGCCCTGGGGGCCCCTAGCAGAGGATACGCGGGTGCCCCAGGCACCGATAAACTCATCTTT	CALGAKRLCCLALGAPSRGYAGAPGTDKLIF
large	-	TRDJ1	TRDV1	TGTGCTCTTGGGGAACCCCCCAGCGATAAACTCATCTTT	CALGEPPSDKLIF
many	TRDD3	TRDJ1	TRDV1	TGTGCTCTTGGGGCGAACGAGCCTCCCCTGACTGAGAGATGGTGGGGGATGGCCGATAAACTCATCTTT	CALGANEPPLTERWWGMADKLIF
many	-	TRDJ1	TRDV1	TGTGCTCTTGGGGACTCTCACTTCTTTACCGATAAACTCATCTTT	CALGDSHFFTDKLIF
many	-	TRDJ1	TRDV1	TGTGCTCTTGGGGAAGCCTTCCCCCTAATTACCACCGATAAACTCATCTTT	CALGEAFPLITTDKLIF
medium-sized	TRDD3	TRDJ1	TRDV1	TGTGCTCTTGGGGTCATACGTCCCGGCTGGGGCTTGGGGGATACTGACACCGATAAACTCATCTTT	CALGVIRPGWGLGDTDTDKLIF
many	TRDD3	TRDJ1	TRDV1	TGTGCTCTTGGGAATCCCCCCCCTTACTGGGGGATACGCGATAAACTCATCTTT	CALGNPPPYWGIRDKLIF
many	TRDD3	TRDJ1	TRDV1	TGTGCTCTTGGGGAACTATGCCTACCCTCCCTATTGGGGGATCCGTACACCGATAAACTCATCTTT	CALGELCLPSLLGDPYTDKLIF
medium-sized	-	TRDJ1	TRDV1	TGTGCTCTTGGTCCTTTCCTAGGGTACGGTAAACTCATCTTT	CALGPFLGYGKLIF
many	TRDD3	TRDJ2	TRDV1	TGTGCTCTTGGGGCTACGGTCCTACTGTATCCTGACTGGGGGATAGGGATTGGGACAGCACAACTCTTCTTT	CALGATVLLYPDWGIGIGTAQLFF
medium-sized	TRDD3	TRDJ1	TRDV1	TGTGCTCTTGGGGTATTCTTCCGGAGTCGGGGGATACTCGGCTCACGAAGCGATAAACTCATCTTT	CALGVFFRSRGILGSRSDKLIF
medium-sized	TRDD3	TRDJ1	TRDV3	TGTGCCTCCAGGCCTTCCTACTTCTGGGGGATACCCGATAAACTCATCTTT	CASRPSYFWGIPDKLIF
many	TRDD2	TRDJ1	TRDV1	TGTGCTCTTGGGGACTTCTCCTTCCTACGAGACTGGGTGGGAACCGATAAACTCATCTTT	CALGDFSFLRDWVGTDKLIF
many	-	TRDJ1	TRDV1	TGTGCTCTTGGGGAAGTAATACTTGGCCTTCCTACTGATGATTACTGGGGGCTAAACACCGATAAACTCATCTTT	CALGEVILGLPTDDYWGLNTDKLIF
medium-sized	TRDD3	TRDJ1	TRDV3	TGTGCCTTTATTCCTACCCTCTACTGGGGGATACGCAGGCTCGATAAACTCATCTTT	CAFIPTLYWGIRRLDKLIF
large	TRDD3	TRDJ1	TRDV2	TGTGCCTGCATTACGTACTGGGGGATACCCTCCCCGTACACCGGTAAACTCATCTTT	CACITYWGIPSPYTGKLIF
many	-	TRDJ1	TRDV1	TGTGCTCTTGGGGAACTAGGAGGCCTTAAACTCATCTTT	CALGELGGLKLIF
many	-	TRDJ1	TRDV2	TGTGCCTGTGACACCGGACCCTGGAGGGACTCCTACCTCACCGATAAACTCATCTTT	CACDTGPWRDSYLTDKLIF
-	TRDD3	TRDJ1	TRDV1	TGTGCTCTTGGGGACTTTTGTTCGAGGGCCCCTCCTCCCGGGCTGGGGGACCGCTTCAATAAACTCATCTTT	CALGDFCSRAPPPGLGDRFNKLIF
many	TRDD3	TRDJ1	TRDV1	TGTGCTCTTGGGGAACTATTCCCTGGCTGGGGGTCCTACACCGATAAACTCATCTTT	CALGELFPGWGSYTDKLIF
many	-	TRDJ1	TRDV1	TGTGCTCTTGGGGCATTTACATCCTTGACTGCGGCACCGGTAAGCCCCTATAAACTCATCTTT	CALGAFTSLTAAPVSPYKLIF
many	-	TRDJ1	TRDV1	TGTGCTCTTGGGGAACTTTCTGTGCGGATGGAGGAACTCATCTTT	CALGELSVRMEELIF
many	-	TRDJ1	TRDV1	TGTGCTCTTGGGGAACTAGTGGGTGTTAAACTCATCTTT	CALGELVGVKLIF
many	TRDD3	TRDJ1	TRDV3	TGTGCCTTTATTGCCCGCCTATTCCTCGTTGGGGGATACATAATAAGCGATAAACTCATCTTT	CAFIARLFLVGGYIISDKLIF
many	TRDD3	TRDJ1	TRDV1	TGTGCTCTTGGGGAACTCGCTCGGCGATACTGGGGGATACAAAGCCCCACCGATAAACTCATCTTT	CALGELARRYWGIQSPTDKLIF
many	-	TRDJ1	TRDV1	TGTGCTCTTGGGGAAAAAGATTTTACTAGACCCTCGTACACCGATAAACTCATCTTT	CALGEKDFTRPSYTDKLIF
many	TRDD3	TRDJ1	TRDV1	TGTGCTCTTGGAGGCCTGACTGACTGGGGGATACGCGTAACCGATAAACTCATCTTT	CALGGLTDWGIRVTDKLIF
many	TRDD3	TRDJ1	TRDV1	TGTGCTCTTGGGTCGACGTCCTTGTCCCACCGGACGTATACTGGGGGATACGGCGATAAACTCATCTTT	CALGSTSLSHRTYTGGYGDKLIF